A selection of T cell receptor beta chains follows, all from one sample in a study of Tregs in tolerant kidney transplant recipients. Only in-frame clones appear in the TCRdb table, and some are missing; sequencing was by immunoSEQ multiplex PCR. The sample has approximately 43,000 clones; about 90% are singletons. The sample taken for sequencing was Tregs from blood. The receptors here all came from a human donor in good health. The conserved cysteine and the conserved F or W are not part of the CDR3 here. Fields, in order: CDR3 protein, J gene, V gene.

CDR3 protein: ASSVGEGAYSNQPQH
J gene: TRBJ1-5
V gene: TRBV9

CDR3 protein: ATSREWDSSYEQY
J gene: TRBJ2-7
V gene: TRBV15

CDR3 protein: ASNRDRGVNEQF
J gene: TRBJ2-1
V gene: TRBV9

CDR3 protein: ATSRDGRVAGYT
J gene: TRBJ1-2
V gene: TRBV15

CDR3 protein: ASSLAGQGRDTEAF
J gene: TRBJ1-1
V gene: TRBV7-6

CDR3 protein: ASSWADRGTYGYT
J gene: TRBJ1-2
V gene: TRBV5-1

CDR3 protein: ASSSRDRVGETQY
J gene: TRBJ2-5
V gene: TRBV5-4

CDR3 protein: ASSFPRGPDSGNTIY
J gene: TRBJ1-3
V gene: TRBV5-4

CDR3 protein: ASRLTGGNRPQH
J gene: TRBJ1-5
V gene: TRBV6-5

CDR3 protein: ASRPPAGGKNEQF
J gene: TRBJ2-1
V gene: TRBV7-2

CDR3 protein: ASSLTGGVLT
J gene: TRBJ2-6
V gene: TRBV5-1

CDR3 protein: ASSLIGAGETQY
J gene: TRBJ2-5
V gene: TRBV7-6

CDR3 protein: ASADTTGELF
J gene: TRBJ2-2
V gene: TRBV30

CDR3 protein: AWSVRKTGGPTDTQY
J gene: TRBJ2-3
V gene: TRBV30

CDR3 protein: ASSQVANSGNTIY
J gene: TRBJ1-3
V gene: TRBV14

CDR3 protein: ASEFGRTGANVLT
J gene: TRBJ2-6
V gene: TRBV6-6

CDR3 protein: ATSRAQTGGYT
J gene: TRBJ1-2
V gene: TRBV15